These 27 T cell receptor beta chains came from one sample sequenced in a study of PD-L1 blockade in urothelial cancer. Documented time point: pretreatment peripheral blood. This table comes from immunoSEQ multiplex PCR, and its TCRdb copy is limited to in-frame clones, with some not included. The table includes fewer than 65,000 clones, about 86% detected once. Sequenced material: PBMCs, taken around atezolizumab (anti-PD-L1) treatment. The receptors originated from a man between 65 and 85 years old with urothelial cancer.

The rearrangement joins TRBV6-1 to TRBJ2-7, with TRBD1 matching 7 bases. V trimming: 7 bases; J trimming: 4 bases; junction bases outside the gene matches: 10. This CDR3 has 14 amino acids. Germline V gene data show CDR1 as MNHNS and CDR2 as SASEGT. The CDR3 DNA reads TGTGCCAGCACCTCAAGGGGGCGACTATACGAGCAGTACTTC. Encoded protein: CASTSRGRLYEQYF.

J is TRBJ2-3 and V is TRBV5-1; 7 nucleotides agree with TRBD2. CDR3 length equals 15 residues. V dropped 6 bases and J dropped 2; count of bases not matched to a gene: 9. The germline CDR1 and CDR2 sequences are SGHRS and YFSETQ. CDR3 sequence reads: CASNKERDLTDTQYF. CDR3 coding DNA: TGCGCCAGCAACAAGGAGCGGGACCTCACAGATACGCAGTATTTT.

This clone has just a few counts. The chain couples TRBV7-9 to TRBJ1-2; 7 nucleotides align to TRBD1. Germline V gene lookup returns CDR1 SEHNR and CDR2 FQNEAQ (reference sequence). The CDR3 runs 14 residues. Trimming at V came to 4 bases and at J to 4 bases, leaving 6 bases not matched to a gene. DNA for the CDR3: TGTGCCAGCAGCTCCCGGGACAGAGGCTATGGCTACACCTTC. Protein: CASSSRDRGYGYTF.

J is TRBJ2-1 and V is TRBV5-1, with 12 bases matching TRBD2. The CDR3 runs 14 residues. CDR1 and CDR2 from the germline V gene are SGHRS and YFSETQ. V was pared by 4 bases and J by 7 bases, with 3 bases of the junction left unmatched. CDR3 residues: CASSTTSGGNEQFF. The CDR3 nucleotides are TGCGCCAGCAGCACGACTAGCGGGGGAAATGAGCAGTTCTTC.

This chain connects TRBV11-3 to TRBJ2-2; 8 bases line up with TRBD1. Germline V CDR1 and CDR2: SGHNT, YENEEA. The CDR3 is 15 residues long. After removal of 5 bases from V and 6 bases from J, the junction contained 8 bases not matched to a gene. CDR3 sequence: CASSPRDRRAGELFF. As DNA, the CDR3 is TGTGCCAGCAGCCCGAGGGACAGGAGGGCCGGGGAGCTGTTTTTT.

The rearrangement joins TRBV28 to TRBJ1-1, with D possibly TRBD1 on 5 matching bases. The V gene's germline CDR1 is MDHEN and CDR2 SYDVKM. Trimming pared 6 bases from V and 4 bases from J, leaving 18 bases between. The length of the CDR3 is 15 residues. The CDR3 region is CASSRRGGVGTEAFF. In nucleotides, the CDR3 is TGTGCCAGCAGCCGGCGGGGGGGAGTTGGCACTGAAGCTTTCTTT.

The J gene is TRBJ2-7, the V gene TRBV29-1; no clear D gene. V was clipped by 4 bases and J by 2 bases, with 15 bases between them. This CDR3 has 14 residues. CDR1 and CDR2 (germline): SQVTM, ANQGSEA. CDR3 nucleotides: TGCAGCGTTGCCACGGCCCAGGTGGCCTACGAGCAGTACTTC. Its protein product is CSVATAQVAYEQYF.

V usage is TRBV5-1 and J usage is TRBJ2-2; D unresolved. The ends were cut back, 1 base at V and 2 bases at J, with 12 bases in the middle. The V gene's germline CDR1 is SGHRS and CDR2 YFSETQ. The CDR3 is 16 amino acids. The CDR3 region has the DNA TGCGCCAGCAGCTTGCGGGTTTCTCCTAACACCGGGGAGCTGTTTTTT. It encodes CASSLRVSPNTGELFF. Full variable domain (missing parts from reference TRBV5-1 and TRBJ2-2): KAGVTQTPRYLIKTRGQQVTLSCSPISGHRSVSWYQQTPGQGLQFLFEYFSETQRNKGNFPGRFSGRQFSNSRSEMNVSTLELGDSALYLCASSLRVSPNTGELFFGEGSRLTVL.

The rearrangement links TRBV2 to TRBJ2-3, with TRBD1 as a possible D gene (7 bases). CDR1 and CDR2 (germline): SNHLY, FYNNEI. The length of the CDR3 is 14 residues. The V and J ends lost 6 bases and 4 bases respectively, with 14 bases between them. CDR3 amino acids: CASRGGTAADTQYF. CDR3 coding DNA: TGTGCCAGCAGGGGCGGGACAGCTGCAGATACGCAGTATTTT.

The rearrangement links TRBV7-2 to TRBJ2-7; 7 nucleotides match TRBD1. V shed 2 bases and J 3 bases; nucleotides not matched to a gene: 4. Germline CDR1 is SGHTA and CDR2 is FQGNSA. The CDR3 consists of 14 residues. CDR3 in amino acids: CASSLRTGHYEQYF. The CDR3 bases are TGTGCCAGCAGCTTAAGGACAGGTCACTACGAGCAGTACTTC.

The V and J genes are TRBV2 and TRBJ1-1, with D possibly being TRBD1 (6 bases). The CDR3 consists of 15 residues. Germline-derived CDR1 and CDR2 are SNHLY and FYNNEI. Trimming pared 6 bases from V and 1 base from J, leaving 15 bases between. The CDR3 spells CASSYTGNRNTEAFF. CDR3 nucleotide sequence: TGTGCCAGCAGCTATACAGGGAACAGGAACACTGAAGCTTTCTTT.

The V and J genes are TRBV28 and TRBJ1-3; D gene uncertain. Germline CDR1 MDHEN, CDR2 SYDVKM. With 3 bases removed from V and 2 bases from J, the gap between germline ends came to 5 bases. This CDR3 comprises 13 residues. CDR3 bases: TGTGCCAGCAGTTTTCAAACTGGAAACACCATATATTTT. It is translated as CASSFQTGNTIYF.

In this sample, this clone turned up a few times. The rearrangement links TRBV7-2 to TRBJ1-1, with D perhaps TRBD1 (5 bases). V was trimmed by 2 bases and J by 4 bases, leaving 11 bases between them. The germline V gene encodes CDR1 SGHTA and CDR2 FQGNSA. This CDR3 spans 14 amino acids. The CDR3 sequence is CASSLTQGVTEAFF. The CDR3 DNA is TGTGCCAGCAGCTTAACCCAGGGCGTCACTGAAGCTTTCTTT.

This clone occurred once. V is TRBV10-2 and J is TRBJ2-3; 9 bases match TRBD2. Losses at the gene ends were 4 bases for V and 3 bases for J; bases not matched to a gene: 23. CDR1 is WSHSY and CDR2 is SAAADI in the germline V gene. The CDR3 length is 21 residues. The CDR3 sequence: CASSGLDIAGEAPGSTDTQYF. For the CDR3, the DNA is TGCGCCAGCAGTGGGTTGGATATAGCGGGGGAGGCTCCAGGTTCAACAGATACGCAGTATTTT.

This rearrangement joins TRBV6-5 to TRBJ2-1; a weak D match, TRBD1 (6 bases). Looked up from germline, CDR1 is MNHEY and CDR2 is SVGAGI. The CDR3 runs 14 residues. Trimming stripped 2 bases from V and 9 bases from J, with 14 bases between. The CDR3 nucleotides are TGTGCCAGCAGTTACAGAGATCAGGGGCCTGAGCAGTTCTTC. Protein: CASSYRDQGPEQFF.

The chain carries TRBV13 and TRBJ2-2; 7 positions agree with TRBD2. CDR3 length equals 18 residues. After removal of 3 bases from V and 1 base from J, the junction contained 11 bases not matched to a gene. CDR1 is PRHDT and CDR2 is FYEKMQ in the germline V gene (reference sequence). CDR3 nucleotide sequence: TGTGCCAGCAGCTTCCCCCTAGGGCTAGCGGTGAACACCGGGGAGCTGTTTTTT. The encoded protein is CASSFPLGLAVNTGELFF.

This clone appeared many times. CDR3 DNA sequence: TGTGCCAGCAGCCTACAGGGTTTTAGCAATCAGCCCCAGCATTTT. This translates into CASSLQGFSNQPQHF. The chain has TRBV5-8 and TRBJ1-5; D possibly corresponds to TRBD1 (6 bases). The CDR3 spans 15 residues. Germline values: CDR1 SGHTS, CDR2 YDEGEE. The V and J ends lost 4 bases and 0 bases respectively, with 11 bases between them.

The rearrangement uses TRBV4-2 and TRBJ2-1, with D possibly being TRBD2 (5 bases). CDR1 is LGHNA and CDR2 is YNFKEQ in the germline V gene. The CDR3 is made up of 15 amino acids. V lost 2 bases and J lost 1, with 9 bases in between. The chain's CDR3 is CASSQTSASYNEQFF. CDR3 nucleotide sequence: TGTGCCAGCAGCCAAACTAGTGCGTCCTACAATGAGCAGTTCTTC.

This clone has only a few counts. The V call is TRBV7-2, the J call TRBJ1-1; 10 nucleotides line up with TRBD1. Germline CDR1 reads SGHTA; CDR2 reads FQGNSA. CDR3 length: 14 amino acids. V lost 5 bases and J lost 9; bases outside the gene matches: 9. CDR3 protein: CASSPHQTGGKAFF. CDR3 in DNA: TGTGCCAGCAGCCCACACCAGACAGGGGGCAAAGCTTTCTTT.

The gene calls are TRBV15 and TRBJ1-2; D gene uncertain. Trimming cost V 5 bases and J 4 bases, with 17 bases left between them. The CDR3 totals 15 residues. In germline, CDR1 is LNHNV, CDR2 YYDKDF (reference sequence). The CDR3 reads CATSPPSGSVYGYTF. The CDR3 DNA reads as TGTGCCACCAGCCCCCCAAGCGGGTCGGTCTATGGCTACACCTTC.

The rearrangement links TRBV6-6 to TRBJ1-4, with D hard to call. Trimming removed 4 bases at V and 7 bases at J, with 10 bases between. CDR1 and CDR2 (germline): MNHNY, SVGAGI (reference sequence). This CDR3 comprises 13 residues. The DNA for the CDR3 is TGTGCCAGCAGTTCCCCGACATCTGAAAAACTGTTTTTT. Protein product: CASSSPTSEKLFF.

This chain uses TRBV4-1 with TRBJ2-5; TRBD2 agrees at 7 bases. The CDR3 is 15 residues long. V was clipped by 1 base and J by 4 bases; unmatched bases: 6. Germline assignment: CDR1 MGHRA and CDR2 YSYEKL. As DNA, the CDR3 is TGCGCCAGCAGCCAAGTCGGGACGGGAGGAGAGACCCAGTACTTC. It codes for CASSQVGTGGETQYF.

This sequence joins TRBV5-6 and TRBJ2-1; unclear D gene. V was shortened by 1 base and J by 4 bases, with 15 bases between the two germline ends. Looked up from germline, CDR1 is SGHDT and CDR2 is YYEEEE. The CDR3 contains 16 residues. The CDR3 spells CASSLYPRPEYNEQFF. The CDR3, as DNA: TGTGCCAGCAGCTTGTACCCACGCCCGGAGTACAATGAGCAGTTCTTC.

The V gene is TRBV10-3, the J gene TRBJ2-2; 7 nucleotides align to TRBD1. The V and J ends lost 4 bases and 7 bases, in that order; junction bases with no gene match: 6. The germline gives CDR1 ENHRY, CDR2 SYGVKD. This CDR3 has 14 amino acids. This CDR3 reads CAISGPGTVGELFF. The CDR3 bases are TGTGCCATCAGTGGCCCGGGGACAGTCGGGGAGCTGTTTTTT.

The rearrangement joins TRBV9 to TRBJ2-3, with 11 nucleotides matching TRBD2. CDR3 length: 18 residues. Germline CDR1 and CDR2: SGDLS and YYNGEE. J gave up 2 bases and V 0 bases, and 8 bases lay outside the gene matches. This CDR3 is CASSVVGWGLADTDTQYF. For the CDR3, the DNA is TGTGCCAGCAGCGTAGTTGGCTGGGGACTAGCGGACACAGATACGCAGTATTTT. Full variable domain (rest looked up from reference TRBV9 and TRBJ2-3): DSGVTQTPKHLITATGQRVTLRCSPRSGDLSVYWYQQSLDQGLQFLIQYYNGEERAKGNILERFSAQQFPDLHSELNLSSLELGDSALYFCASSVVGWGLADTDTQYFGPGTRLTVL.

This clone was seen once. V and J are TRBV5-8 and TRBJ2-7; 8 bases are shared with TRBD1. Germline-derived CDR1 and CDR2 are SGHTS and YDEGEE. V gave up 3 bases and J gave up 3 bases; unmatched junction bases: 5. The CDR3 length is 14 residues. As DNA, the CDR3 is TGTGCCAGCAGCTCCCAGGGGGCGTTCTACGAGCAGTACTTC. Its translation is CASSSQGAFYEQYF. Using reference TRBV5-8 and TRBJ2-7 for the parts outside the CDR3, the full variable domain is EAGVTQSPTHLIKTRGQQATLRCSPISGHTSVYWYQQALGLGLQFLLWYDEGEERNRGNFPPRFSGRQFPNYSSELNVNALELEDSALYLCASSSQGAFYEQYFGPGTRLTVT.

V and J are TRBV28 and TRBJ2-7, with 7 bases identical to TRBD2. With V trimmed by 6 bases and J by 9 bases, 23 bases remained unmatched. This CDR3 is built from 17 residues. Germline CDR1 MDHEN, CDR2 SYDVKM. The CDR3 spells CASSGLEGGGRRDVQYF. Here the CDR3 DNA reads TGTGCCAGCAGCGGCCTAGAGGGCGGGGGTCGCCGCGATGTGCAGTACTTC.